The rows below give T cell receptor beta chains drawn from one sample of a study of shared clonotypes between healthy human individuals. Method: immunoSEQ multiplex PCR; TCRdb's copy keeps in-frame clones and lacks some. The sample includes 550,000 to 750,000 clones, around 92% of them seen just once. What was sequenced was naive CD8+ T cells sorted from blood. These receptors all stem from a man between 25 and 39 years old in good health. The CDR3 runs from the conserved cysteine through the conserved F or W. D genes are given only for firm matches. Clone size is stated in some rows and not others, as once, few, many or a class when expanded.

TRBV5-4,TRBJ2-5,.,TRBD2,CASSLGGLAVQETQYF,TGTGCCAGCAGCTTGGGGGGACTAGCGGTCCAAGAGACCCAGTACTTC
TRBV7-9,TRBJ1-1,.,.,CASSLSLSYTEAFF,TGTGCCAGCAGCTTATCCTTGTCTTACACTGAAGCTTTCTTT
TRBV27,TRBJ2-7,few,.,CATTSGDEQYF,TGTGCCACCACATCGGGGGACGAGCAGTACTTC
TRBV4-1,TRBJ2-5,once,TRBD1,CASSSVTGDWETQYF,TGCGCCAGCAGTTCGGTCACAGGGGATTGGGAGACCCAGTACTTC
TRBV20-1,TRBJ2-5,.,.,CSAHQVETQYF,TGCAGTGCTCATCAGGTAGAGACCCAGTACTTC
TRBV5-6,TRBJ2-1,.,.,CASSFGSLAYNEQFF,TGTGCCAGCAGCTTCGGCTCGCTAGCCTACAATGAGCAGTTCTTC
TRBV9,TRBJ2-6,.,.,CASSVGVTTGANVLTF,TGTGCCAGCAGCGTAGGTGTAACTACTGGGGCCAACGTCCTGACTTTC
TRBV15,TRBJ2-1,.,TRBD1,CATSRNRGSSYNEQFF,TGTGCCACCAGCAGAAACAGGGGGAGCTCCTACAATGAGCAGTTCTTC
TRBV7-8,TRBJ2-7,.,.,CASSFKGGSYEQYF,TGTGCCAGCAGTTTTAAGGGGGGGTCCTACGAGCAGTACTTC
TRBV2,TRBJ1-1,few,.,CASSDPGITEAFF,TGTGCCAGCAGTGATCCGGGAATAACTGAAGCTTTCTTT
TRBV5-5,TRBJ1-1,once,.,CASSLLGRRETEAFF,TGTGCCAGCAGCTTGTTGGGCAGGAGGGAAACTGAAGCTTTCTTT
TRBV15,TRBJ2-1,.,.,CATSISGAAYNEQFF,TGTGCCACCAGCATAAGCGGCGCAGCCTACAATGAGCAGTTCTTC
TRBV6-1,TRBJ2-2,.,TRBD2,CASDGLAGAGELFF,TGTGCCAGTGACGGGCTAGCGGGAGCCGGGGAGCTGTTTTTT
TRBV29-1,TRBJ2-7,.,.,CSVSRASSSYEQYF,TGCAGCGTTTCACGTGCCTCCTCGTCGTACGAGCAGTACTTC
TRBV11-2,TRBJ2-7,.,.,CASSGLGYEQYF,TGTGCCAGCAGCGGCCTTGGGTACGAGCAGTACTTC
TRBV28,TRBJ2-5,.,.,CASSLIRDSKAQETQYF,TGTGCCAGCAGTTTAATCCGGGATTCGAAGGCCCAAGAGACCCAGTACTTC
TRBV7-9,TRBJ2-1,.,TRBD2,CASSLRSGRENEQFF,TGTGCCAGCAGCTTACGGAGCGGGAGAGAGAATGAGCAGTTCTTC
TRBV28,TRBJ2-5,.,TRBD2,CASSRRTSEVETQYF,TGTGCCAGCAGTCGCCGGACTAGCGAAGTGGAGACCCAGTACTTC
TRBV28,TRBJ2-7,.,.,CASSYGGEQYF,TGTGCCAGCAGTTACGGGGGCGAGCAGTACTTC
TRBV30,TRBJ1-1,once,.,CAWSPGTEAFF,TGTGCCTGGAGTCCCGGGACAGAAGCTTTCTTT
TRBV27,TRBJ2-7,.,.,CASSLTGNYEQYF,TGTGCCAGCAGTTTAACGGGGAACTACGAGCAGTACTTC
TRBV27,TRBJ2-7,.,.,CASSLSASSYEQYF,TGTGCCAGCAGTTTATCCGCAAGCTCCTACGAGCAGTACTTC
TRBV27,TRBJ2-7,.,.,CASSLWGARTYEQYF,TGTGCCAGCAGTTTATGGGGGGCGAGAACCTACGAGCAGTACTTC
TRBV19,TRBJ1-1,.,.,CASSIPKVAGTEAFF,TGTGCCAGTAGTATACCGAAAGTTGCCGGCACTGAAGCTTTCTTT
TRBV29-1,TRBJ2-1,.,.,CSVEAHAAYNEQFF,TGCAGCGTTGAAGCCCACGCGGCCTACAATGAGCAGTTCTTC
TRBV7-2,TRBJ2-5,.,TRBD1,CASSQGQGTQETQYF,TGTGCCAGCAGCCAAGGACAGGGCACGCAAGAGACCCAGTACTTC
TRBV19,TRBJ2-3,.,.,CASSIFGQLGDTQYF,TGTGCCAGTAGTATTTTTGGTCAGCTCGGGGATACGCAGTATTTT
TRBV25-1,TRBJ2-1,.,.,CASRGLSLYNEQFF,TGTGCCAGCAGAGGACTGTCCCTCTACAATGAGCAGTTCTTC
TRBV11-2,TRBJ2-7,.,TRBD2,CASSWVLAGALSSYEQYF,TGTGCCAGCAGCTGGGTACTAGCGGGAGCCCTAAGCTCCTACGAGCAGTACTTC
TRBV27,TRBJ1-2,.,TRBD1,CASSLTRTGSRSGYTF,TGTGCCAGCAGCCTTACTCGGACAGGGAGCCGCTCGGGCTACACCTTC
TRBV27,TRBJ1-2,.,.,CASSSIGQNYGYTF,TGTGCCAGCAGTAGCATCGGTCAGAACTATGGCTACACCTTC
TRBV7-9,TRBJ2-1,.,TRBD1,CASSTVPGQLTYNEQFF,TGTGCCAGCAGCACAGTACCGGGACAGTTAACCTACAATGAGCAGTTCTTC
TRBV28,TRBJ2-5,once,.,CASRSWGRTDQETQYF,TGTGCCAGCAGATCCTGGGGACGGACGGACCAAGAGACCCAGTACTTC
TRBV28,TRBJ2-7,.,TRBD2,CASSLLTSDRYEQYF,TGTGCCAGCAGTTTATTGACTAGCGATCGTTACGAGCAGTACTTC
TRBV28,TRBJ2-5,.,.,CAGRGGGQETQYF,TGTGCCGGCAGGGGTGGGGGCCAAGAGACCCAGTACTTC
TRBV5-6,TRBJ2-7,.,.,CASSLGGLASYEQYF,TGTGCCAGCAGCTTGGGTGGTCTAGCGAGCTACGAGCAGTACTTC
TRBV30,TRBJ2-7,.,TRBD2,CAWSPGLALSGDEQYF,TGTGCCTGGAGCCCGGGACTAGCTCTCAGCGGGGACGAGCAGTACTTC
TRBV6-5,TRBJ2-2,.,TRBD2,CASTATSGRFGELFF,TGTGCCAGCACGGCGACTAGCGGGAGATTCGGGGAGCTGTTTTTT
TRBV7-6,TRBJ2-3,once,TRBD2,CASSLAREGTDTQYF,TGTGCCAGCAGCTTAGCGCGGGAGGGCACAGATACGCAGTATTTT
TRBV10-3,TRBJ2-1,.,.,CAISEGGDSSSYNEQFF,TGTGCCATCAGTGAGGGGGGTGACAGCAGCTCCTACAATGAGCAGTTCTTC
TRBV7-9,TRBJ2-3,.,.,CASSLIKKGTDTQYF,TGTGCCAGCAGCTTAATCAAGAAAGGGACAGATACGCAGTATTTT
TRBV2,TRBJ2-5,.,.,CASSDPTGVEETQYF,TGTGCCAGCAGTGATCCAACCGGGGTGGAAGAGACCCAGTACTTC
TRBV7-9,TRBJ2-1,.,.,CASSLEGEQFF,TGTGCCAGCAGCCTTGAGGGTGAGCAGTTCTTC
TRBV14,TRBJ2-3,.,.,CASSQEGWGDTQYF,TGTGCCAGCAGCCAAGAAGGATGGGGAGATACGCAGTATTTT
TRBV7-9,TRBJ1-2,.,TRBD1,CASSTSPGTGFEGYTF,TGTGCCAGCAGCACTAGTCCCGGGACAGGGTTCGAAGGCTACACCTTC
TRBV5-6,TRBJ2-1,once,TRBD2,CASSLGSSGSYNEQFF,TGTGCCAGCAGCTTGGGTTCTAGCGGGAGCTACAATGAGCAGTTCTTC
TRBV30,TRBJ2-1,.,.,CAWSVGHNEQFF,TGTGCCTGGAGTGTGGGCCACAATGAGCAGTTCTTC
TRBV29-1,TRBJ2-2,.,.,CSVGMTGELFF,TGCAGCGTTGGGATGACCGGGGAGCTGTTTTTT
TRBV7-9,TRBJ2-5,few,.,CASSGDGETQYF,TGTGCCAGCAGCGGGGACGGCGAGACCCAGTACTTC
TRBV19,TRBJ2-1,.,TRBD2,CASSPEREGYNEQFF,TGTGCCAGTAGTCCAGAGCGGGAGGGATACAATGAGCAGTTCTTC
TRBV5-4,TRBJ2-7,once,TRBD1,CASSRRDRGSYEQYF,TGTGCCAGCAGTCGCCGGGACAGGGGATCCTACGAGCAGTACTTC
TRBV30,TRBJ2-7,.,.,CAWSPTPDSYEQYF,TGTGCCTGGAGTCCGACTCCGGATTCCTACGAGCAGTACTTC
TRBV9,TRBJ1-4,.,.,CASSAQGTANEKLFF,TGTGCCAGCAGCGCGCAGGGTACGGCTAATGAAAAACTGTTTTTT
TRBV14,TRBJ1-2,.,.,CASSQDRGAAYYGYTF,TGTGCCAGCAGCCAAGACCGGGGGGCCGCGTACTATGGCTACACCTTC
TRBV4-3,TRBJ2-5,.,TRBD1,CASSQDTGDSEETQYF,TGCGCCAGCAGCCAAGATACAGGGGACAGCGAAGAGACCCAGTACTTC